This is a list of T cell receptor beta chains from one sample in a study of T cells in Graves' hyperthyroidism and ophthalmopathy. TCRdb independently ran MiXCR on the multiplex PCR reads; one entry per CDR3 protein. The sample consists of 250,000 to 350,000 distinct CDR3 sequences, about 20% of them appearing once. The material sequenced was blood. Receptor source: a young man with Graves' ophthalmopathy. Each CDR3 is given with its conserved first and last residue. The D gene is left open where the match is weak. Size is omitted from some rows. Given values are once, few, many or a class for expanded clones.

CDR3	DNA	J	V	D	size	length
CASSLLGGGANVLTF	TGTGCCAGCAGTTTACTCGGAGGCGGGGCCAACGTCCTGACTTTC	TRBJ2-6	TRBV28	NA	few	15
CASSLAQGAREQYF	TGTGCCAGCAGCTTGGCACAGGGGGCCAGAGAGCAGTACTTC	TRBJ2-7	TRBV5-6	TRBD1	many	14
CASSELSAGGRYNEQFF	TGTGCCAGCAGCGAACTGTCGGCGGGAGGGCGGTACAATGAGCAGTTCTTC	TRBJ2-1	TRBV9	TRBD2	NA	17
CASSLADGRSYEQYF	TGTGCCAGCAGCTTAGCTGACGGGAGGAGTTACGAGCAGTACTTC	TRBJ2-7	TRBV11-2	TRBD2	many	15
CSANRGSHYNSPLHF	TGCAGTGCTAATCGCGGGTCCCACTATAATTCACCCCTCCACTTT	TRBJ1-6	TRBV20-1	NA	NA	15
CASSHYGNEQFF	TGTGCCAGCAGCCATTACGGCAATGAGCAGTTCTTC	TRBJ2-1	TRBV7-6	NA	many	12
CASRNNRVDQPQHF	TGTGCCAGCAGAAACAACAGGGTTGATCAGCCCCAGCATTTT	TRBJ1-5	TRBV6-2/TRBV6-3	NA	few	14
CASSPRTGATYEQYF	TGTGCCAGCAGCCCCCGGACAGGGGCGACCTACGAGCAGTACTTC	TRBJ2-7	TRBV7-2	TRBD1	few	15
CASSFRGRIDTQYF	TGTGCCAGCAGCTTCAGGGGGCGCATTGATACGCAGTATTTT	TRBJ2-3	TRBV7-9	TRBD1	few	14
CASSLAPTGGLYEQYF	TGTGCCAGCAGCTTGGCACCAACAGGGGGCTTGTACGAGCAGTACTTC	TRBJ2-7	TRBV5-6	TRBD1	NA	16
CSARDRQGWSDTQYF	TGCAGTGCTAGGGATAGGCAGGGGTGGTCAGATACGCAGTATTTT	TRBJ2-3	TRBV20-1	NA	many	15
CASSQSRDSYGYTF	TGTGCCAGCAGCCAAAGCAGAGATTCCTATGGCTACACCTTC	TRBJ1-2	TRBV3-1	NA	many	14
CASKGTYEQYF	TGTGCCAGCAAGGGAACCTACGAGCAGTACTTC	TRBJ2-7	TRBV2	NA	NA	11
CASSLTLDTDQPQHF	TGTGCCAGCAGTTTAACTTTGGACACCGATCAGCCCCAGCATTTT	TRBJ1-5	TRBV27	NA	NA	15
CASSLDRSGYTF	TGTGCCAGCAGTTTGGATCGGTCTGGCTACACCTTC	TRBJ1-2	TRBV28	NA	few	12
CATSRGGTGAQPQHF	TGTGCCACCAGCAGAGGGGGGACAGGTGCTCAGCCCCAGCATTTT	TRBJ1-5	TRBV15	TRBD1	NA	15
CASSGFSETQYF	TGTGCCAGTAGTGGGTTTTCAGAGACCCAGTACTTC	TRBJ2-5	TRBV19	NA	few	12